This TCR beta chain was identified in a study of blood T cells in healthy people across ages. CDR1 and CDR2 from the germline V gene are SGHRS and YFSETQ. V was cut by 3 bases and J by 11 bases, with 14 bases left in between. This CDR3 comprises 12 residues. The authors ran a second PCR of 7 to 11 cycles using a sample-barcoded 5' primer and a J-beta primer mix. A tag from a template-switch adaptor with 12 random nucleotides marked each cDNA molecule. MiXCR, applied by TCRdb to the 5' RACE reads, yields one record per CDR3 protein. The sample carries about 1.1 million distinct CDR3 sequences, around two fifths recorded once.

This clonotype was obtained from a man between 18 and 29 years old in good health. The sequenced sample was blood. The rearrangement uses TRBV5-1 and TRBJ2-5, with no clear D. For the CDR3, the DNA is TGCGCCAGCAGCTCACAGAGCGATGAGCAGTACTTC. Amino acid sequence: CASSSQSDEQYF.